The clone carrying this T cell receptor beta chain has more than one count but fewer than ten. The antigen remains undetermined. V was clipped by 7 bases and J by 8 bases; unmatched bases: 10. CDR1 and CDR2 from the germline V gene are SGHTA and FQGNSA. The CDR3 contains 15 residues. The data originate from a study of human T cells and chemical hapten exposure. Regarding time point: patch test 1, 2 weeks after DPC sensitization. Treatment of the sample: therapeutic diphenylcyclopropenone sensitization with weekly scalp DPC. TCRdb called the RACE reads again in MiXCR, with one record for every CDR3 protein. The repertoire holds roughly 86,000 distinct CDR3 sequences, with approximately 10% as singletons. Study conclusions and caveats: DPC sensitization left the count of TCRs above 1 in 1000 unchanged. Donor immune responses may differ from healthy people's, since all donors had alopecia.

This material consisted of whole blood, taken in connection with sensitization to the hapten diphenylcyclopropenone (DPC). The V call is TRBV7-2, the J call TRBJ2-1; the match to TRBD2 covers 11 bases. The sequence was obtained from a man aged 35 to 55 with alopecia areata. Some clones in this sample may be carry-over from other donors' samples. The CDR3 nucleotides read TGTGCCAGCATCTCTTCGGTAGCGGGAGGGCATGAGCAGTTCTTC. Encoded protein: CASISSVAGGHEQFF.